This T cell receptor beta chain is drawn from a study of OX40 agonist ivuxolimab in advanced cancers. Sequencing used immunoSEQ multiplex PCR; TCRdb keeps in-frame clones, though not all of them. Found here are some 69,000 clones, around 91% of them singletons; the top ten hold roughly a tenth. The source of this sequence is an adult with an advanced solid tumor such as melanoma, head and neck, liver or kidney cancer. Source: CD4+ or CD8+ T cells sorted from blood, taken in a trial of the OX40 agonist ivuxolimab.

The CDR3 spells CASSPDSNTEAFF. The CDR3 coding sequence is TGTGCCAGCAGCCCAGACAGTAACACTGAAGCTTTCTTT. The chain has TRBV5-4 and TRBJ1-1; tentative D call: TRBD1 (5 bases). The germline V gene has CDR1 SGHNT and CDR2 YYREEE (reference sequence). This CDR3 contains 13 residues. Trimming removed 4 bases at V and 2 bases at J, with 9 bases between.